This T cell receptor beta chain was profiled in a study of memory CD8 T cells in hepatitis C reinfection. Across the whole study: Peak reinfection sampling occurred 3 to 8 weeks after detected reinfection.

TCRdb's copy holds only in-frame clones and misses some; the assay was immunoSEQ multiplex PCR. Here the sample spans 35,000 to 55,000 clones, around 87% being singletons. The sample's time point: peak reinfection, 3 to 8 weeks after reinfection detection. The sorted cells went straight to TCR sequencing with no prior in vitro expansion. People who inject drugs from Montreal's HEPCO study were the donors. Points on this clone: This likely comes from a read error, as the CDR3 has no conserved phenylalanine or tryptophan at its end.

What was sequenced was naive CD8+ T cells sorted from blood. This TCR derives from a man aged 18 to 35 with hepatitis C virus infection.

The CDR3 nucleotides are TGTGCCAGCATCAAACCGGGACAGGGGTATGGCTACACCCTC. This gives the protein CASIKPGQGYGYTL. The chain recombines TRBV6-6 with TRBJ1-2, with TRBD1 matching over 10 bases. Germline CDR1 and CDR2: MNHNY and SVGAGI (reference sequence). V was pared by 7 bases and J by 5 bases, with 7 bases of the junction left unmatched. This CDR3 is built from 14 residues.